This T cell receptor (beta chain) was obtained from a study of blood T cell repertoires in COVID-19. Study summary: PBMCs, B-cell-depleted T cells, or T cells were the source of the cDNA or gDNA that made up the material.

Under the authors' procedure: Reference gene primer amplification yielded estimated nucleated cell counts. The data were produced by immunoSEQ multiplex PCR, yet TCRdb's version contains in-frame clones alone and is incomplete. That table gives V, J and clone size, and the DNA gave D and trimming. The table shows about 43,000 clones, with roughly four fifths occurring only once. Sequencing used peripheral blood. This receptor was obtained from a woman aged 55-75 years with acute or convalescent COVID-19.

CDR3 amino acids: CASSVFRSYEQYF. The DNA of the CDR3 is TGTGCCAGCAGTGTATTCCGCTCCTACGAGCAGTACTTC. This chain links TRBV2 with TRBJ2-7; D remains unclear. Trimming removed 4 bases at V and 0 bases at J, with 7 bases between. Germline values: CDR1 SNHLY, CDR2 FYNNEI. There are 13 residues in the CDR3.